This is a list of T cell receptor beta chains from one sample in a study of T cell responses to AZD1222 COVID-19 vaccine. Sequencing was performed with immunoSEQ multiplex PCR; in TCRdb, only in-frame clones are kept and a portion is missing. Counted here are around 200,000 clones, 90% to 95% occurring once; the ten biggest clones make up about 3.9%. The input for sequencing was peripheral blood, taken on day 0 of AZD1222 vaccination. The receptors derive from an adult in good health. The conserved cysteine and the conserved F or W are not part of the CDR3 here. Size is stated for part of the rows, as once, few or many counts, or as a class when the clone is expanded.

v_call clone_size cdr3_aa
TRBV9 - ASSVAAGGEQY
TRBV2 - ASSEFEDNTEAF
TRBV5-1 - ASSTGQGDQPQH
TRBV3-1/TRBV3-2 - ASSRAGNTIY
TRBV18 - ASSPQPGYGYT
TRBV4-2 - ASSQDPIYEQY
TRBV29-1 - SVGGGYEQY
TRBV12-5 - ASGPSYEQY
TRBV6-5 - ATQAAYEQY
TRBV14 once ASSQGTWTEAF
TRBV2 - ASSIGAGASNQPQH
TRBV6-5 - ASSYSKANEQF
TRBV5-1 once ASSSGDRVGYT
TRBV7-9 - ASSPGTGGRRTGELF
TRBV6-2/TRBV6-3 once ASSQGQALNTEAF
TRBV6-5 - ASSTADRANEQF
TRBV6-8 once ASSYSGQGFYEQY
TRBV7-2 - ASSLVRGPLFDEQF
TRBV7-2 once ASSPGAGNTEAF
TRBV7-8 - ASRPDTAGTEAF
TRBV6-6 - ASSRGQAKGNTEAF
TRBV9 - ASSTGTGGTRYGYT
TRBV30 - AWMHQGEAEAF
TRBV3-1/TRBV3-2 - ASSQEVRGHEQY
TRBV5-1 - ASSLGPTNTGELF
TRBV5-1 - ASSFGTYQETQY
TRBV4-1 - ASSQEQWTSGRKGNEQF
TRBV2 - ASRTIGSSYNSPLH
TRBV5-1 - ASSLENRGQNTEAF
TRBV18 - ASSPRIAGEYNEQF